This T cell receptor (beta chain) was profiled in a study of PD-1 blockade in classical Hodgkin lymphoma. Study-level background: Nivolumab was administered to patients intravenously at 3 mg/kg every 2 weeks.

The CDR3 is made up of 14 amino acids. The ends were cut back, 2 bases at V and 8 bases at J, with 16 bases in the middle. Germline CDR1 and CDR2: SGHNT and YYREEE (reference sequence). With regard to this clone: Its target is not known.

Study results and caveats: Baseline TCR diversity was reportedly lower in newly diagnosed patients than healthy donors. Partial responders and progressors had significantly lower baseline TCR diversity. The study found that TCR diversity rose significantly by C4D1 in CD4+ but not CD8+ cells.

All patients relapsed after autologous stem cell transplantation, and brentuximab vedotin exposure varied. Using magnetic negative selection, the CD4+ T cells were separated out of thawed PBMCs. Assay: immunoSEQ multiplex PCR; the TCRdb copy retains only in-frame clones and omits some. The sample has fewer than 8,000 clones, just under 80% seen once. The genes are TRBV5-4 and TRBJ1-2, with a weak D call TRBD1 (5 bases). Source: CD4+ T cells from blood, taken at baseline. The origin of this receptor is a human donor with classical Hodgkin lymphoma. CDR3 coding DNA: TGTGCCAGCAGCTTTTTTGACAGACTTGGAGGCTACACCTTC. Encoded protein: CASSFFDRLGGYTF.